This T cell receptor beta chain originates from a study of PD-L1 blockade in urothelial cancer. Each patient gave between 1 and 8 samples of peripheral blood mononuclear cells, which were collected pretreatment and during treatment. This clone appeared a single time. The ends were cut back, 1 base at V and 11 bases at J, with 6 bases in the middle. Germline V CDR1 and CDR2: MDHEN, SYDVKM. The CDR3 spans 11 residues. TCRdb keeps only in-frame clones here, not all; method: immunoSEQ multiplex PCR. The sample consists of 58,000 or so clones, 85% to 90% of them appearing once. The sample consisted of PBMCs, taken around atezolizumab (anti-PD-L1) treatment. The receptor was isolated from a man in his fifties with urothelial cancer. The rearrangement joins TRBV28 to TRBJ1-5, with no clear D. The CDR3 here is CASSLFGAQHF. CDR3 in DNA: TGTGCCAGCAGTTTATTCGGGGCCCAGCATTTT. Supplemented by reference TRBV28 and TRBJ1-5, the full variable domain reads DVKVTQSSRYLVKRTGEKVFLECVQDMDHENMFWYRQDPGLGLRLIYFSYDVKMKEKGDIPEGYSVSREKKERFSLILESASTNQTSMYLCASSLFGAQHFGDGTRLSIL.